The 29 T cell receptor beta chains presented below share a single source sample, sequenced in a study of blood T cell repertoires in COVID-19. Method: immunoSEQ multiplex PCR; TCRdb's copy keeps in-frame clones and lacks some. The sample yields about 260,000 clones, 85% seen once. The source material was peripheral blood. The source of these receptors is a human donor in a cohort sampled during active COVID-19.

This sequence joins TRBV19 and TRBJ2-5, with D tentatively TRBD1 (6 bases). Germline CDR1 is LNHDA and CDR2 is SQIVND (reference sequence). This CDR3 is 16 amino acids long. V lost 0 bases and J 5 bases, leaving 16 bases between the germline ends. CDR3 loop: CASSIDGFRGQETQYF. The CDR3 DNA reads as TGTGCCAGTAGTATAGATGGTTTCAGGGGTCAGGAGACCCAGTACTTC.

The chain is built from TRBV7-6 and TRBJ2-1; 13 bases fit TRBD2. The length of the CDR3 is 18 residues. Germline V lookup: CDR1 SGHVS, CDR2 FNYEAQ. Germline trimming cut 5 bases from V and 9 bases from J; bases unmatched to any gene: 16. CDR3 nucleotides: TGTGCCAGCAGCGCACCGGGACTAGCGGGAAGCGGGGGTTTTGAGCAGTTCTTC. Translating it yields CASSAPGLAGSGGFEQFF. Filled out from reference TRBV7-6 and TRBJ2-1, the complete variable domain reads GAGVSQSPRYKVTKRGQDVALRCDPISGHVSLYWYRQALGQGPEFLTYFNYEAQQDKSGLPNDRFSAERPEGSISTLTIQRTEQRDSAMYRCASSAPGLAGSGGFEQFFGPGTRLTVL.

This chain connects TRBV6-1 to TRBJ1-5, with a tentative D call TRBD1 (5 bases). The CDR3 totals 15 residues. Trimming pared 1 base from V and 4 bases from J, leaving 11 bases between. Germline CDR1 reads MNHNS; CDR2 reads SASEGT. The CDR3 is CASSEVTDRNQPQHF. The CDR3 DNA reads TGTGCCAGCAGTGAAGTCACAGACAGAAATCAGCCCCAGCATTTT.

This clone occurred a few times. The chain has TRBV4-3 and TRBJ2-3; 11 nucleotides match TRBD2. V gave up 5 bases and J gave up 6 bases; unmatched junction bases: 13. The CDR3 covers 17 residues. CDR1 and CDR2 (germline): LGHNA, YSLEER. The CDR3 DNA reads TGCGCCAGCAGCTGGGGAGGTAGCGGGAGGGCGAGTGATACGCAGTATTTT. Residues: CASSWGGSGRASDTQYF.

This chain joins TRBV6-5 and TRBJ2-7; 7 bases are a match to TRBD1. V trimming: 0 bases; J trimming: 3 bases; junction bases outside the gene matches: 8. Per germline, CDR1 MNHEY and CDR2 SVGAGI. The length of the CDR3 is 16 residues. CDR3 in amino acids: CASSYSDSGTVYEQYF. The DNA for the CDR3 is TGTGCCAGCAGTTACTCGGACTCCGGGACAGTCTACGAGCAGTACTTC.

The rearrangement joins TRBV10-3 to TRBJ2-1, with 11 bases matching TRBD2. Germline V gene data show CDR1 as ENHRY and CDR2 as SYGVKD. Trimming removed 10 bases from V and 6 bases from J; junction bases left unmatched: 8. The CDR3 covers 14 residues. The CDR3 DNA is TGTGCCACCAGGGGTAGCGGGAGGGCCAATGAGCAGTTCTTC. This sequence encodes CATRGSGRANEQFF.

The V call is TRBV10-1, the J call TRBJ2-5; 9 nucleotides agree with TRBD1. Trimming took 0 bases from V and 5 from J; bases not matched to a gene: 1. Germline assignment: CDR1 WNHNN and CDR2 SYGVQD (reference sequence). This CDR3 region has 14 residues. CDR3 loop: CASSESGTGETQYF. The CDR3 region has the DNA TGCGCCAGCAGTGAGTCTGGGACAGGGGAGACCCAGTACTTC.

The rearrangement joins TRBV6-5 to TRBJ1-6; the match to TRBD1 covers 7 bases. The CDR3 length is 16 residues. V shed 2 bases and J 7 bases; nucleotides not matched to a gene: 8. The germline V gene has CDR1 MNHEY and CDR2 SVGAGI. The CDR3 is CASSYGGQAANSPLHF. CDR3 nucleotides: TGTGCCAGCAGTTACGGTGGACAGGCCGCGAATTCACCCCTCCACTTT.

The V gene is TRBV12-3 or TRBV12-4, the J gene TRBJ2-2, with 8 bases matching TRBD1. V shed 10 bases and J 4 bases; nucleotides not matched to a gene: 5. This CDR3 spans 13 amino acids. As DNA, the CDR3 is TGTGCCAACAGACAGGGGAGCACCGGGGAGCTGTTTTTT. Translation: CANRQGSTGELFF.

This clone is a singleton in its sample. The chain employs TRBV9 and TRBJ1-1, with 12 bases that match TRBD1. The V gene end was trimmed by 2 bases and the J gene end by 6 bases; junction bases not matched to a gene: 14. This CDR3 has 18 amino acids. In germline, CDR1 is SGDLS, CDR2 YYNGEE. The CDR3 coding sequence is TGTGCCAGCAGCGTCAAGAGGGACAGGGGGCCGGTTGTATCTGAAGCTTTCTTT. Encoded protein: CASSVKRDRGPVVSEAFF.

The chain joins TRBV5-1 to TRBJ2-6; 7 bases align to TRBD2. Trimming cost V 1 base and J 3 bases; bases outside gene matches: 13. The V gene's germline CDR1 is SGHRS and CDR2 YFSETQ. The CDR3 spans 19 residues. The CDR3 DNA reads as TGCGCCAGCAGCTTGAGTCCCTCGGCGGGAGTCTTTGGGGCCAACGTCCTGACTTTC. This gives the protein CASSLSPSAGVFGANVLTF.

Comment on this clone: A read error may produce the germline difference seen at one junction end. The chain joins TRBV19 to TRBJ2-1; 7 nucleotides align to TRBD2. The CDR3 length is 12 residues. From germline, CDR1 is LNHDA and CDR2 SQIVND (reference sequence). CDR3 DNA sequence: TGTGCCAGTCGGGACTACTACAATGAGCGGTTCTTC. Translated: CASRDYYNERFF.

Here the CDR3 DNA reads TGTGCCACCAGCAGAGGAGGACAGGGTAGAACTGAAGCTTTCTTT. It encodes CATSRGGQGRTEAFF. The chain links TRBV15 to TRBJ1-1, with 8 bases fitting TRBD1. The V gene end was trimmed by 1 base and the J gene end by 5 bases; junction bases not matched to a gene: 6. CDR3 length: 15 amino acids. CDR1 is LNHNV and CDR2 is YYDKDF in the germline V gene (reference sequence). Full variable domain (missing parts from reference TRBV15 and TRBJ1-1): DAMVIQNPRYQVTQFGKPVTLSCSQTLNHNVMYWYQQKSSQAPKLLFHYYDKDFNNEADTPDNFQSRRPNTSFCFLDIRSPGLGDTAMYLCATSRGGQGRTEAFFGQGTRLTVV.

The chain carries TRBV5-4 and TRBJ2-7; 9 nucleotides align to TRBD2. V lost 0 bases and J lost 4; bases outside the gene matches: 5. CDR3 length: 15 residues. Germline V gene sequence: CDR1 SGHNT, CDR2 YYREEE (reference sequence). The CDR3: CASSLGSGGPYEQYF. CDR3 in DNA: TGTGCCAGCAGCTTGGGCAGCGGGGGGCCGTACGAGCAGTACTTC.

This chain uses TRBV12-5 with TRBJ2-5; 10 positions agree with TRBD2. Germline V gives CDR1 LGHNT, CDR2 FRNRAP. The CDR3 consists of 14 residues. The ends lost 6 bases at V and 5 bases at J; junction bases unmatched: 6. In DNA form, the CDR3 reads TGTGCTAGTGGGAGAGCGGGAGGGCCGGAGACCCAGTACTTC. Its translation is CASGRAGGPETQYF.

The V call is TRBV5-5, the J call TRBJ2-3; 7 bases are shared with TRBD2. V lost 1 base and J lost 0; bases outside the gene matches: 11. The CDR3 has 18 residues. Germline V CDR1 and CDR2: SGHKS, YYEKEE (reference sequence). The CDR3 DNA sequence: TGTGCCAGCAGCTTGTATCCTAGCGGATCAACTAGCACAGATACGCAGTATTTT. Its translation: CASSLYPSGSTSTDTQYF.

V is TRBV20-1 and J is TRBJ1-1; 7 bases map to TRBD1. J was trimmed by 7 bases and V by 4 bases; bases with no gene match: 3. The CDR3 consists of 11 residues. Germline CDR1 reads DFQATT; CDR2 reads SNEGSKA (reference sequence). The CDR3 nucleotides are TGCAGTGCTACTGGACAGGTTGAAGCTTTCTTT. It codes for CSATGQVEAFF.

CDR3 coding DNA: TGTGCCAGCATGCAGGGTTCGGACACCGGGGAGCTGTTTTTT. This gives the protein CASMQGSDTGELFF. The chain combines TRBV11-1 with TRBJ2-2, with a tentative D call TRBD1 (5 bases). Trimming took 7 bases from V and 3 from J, leaving 12 bases between them. The CDR3 has 14 residues. Per the germline V gene, CDR1 is SGHAT and CDR2 is FQDESV (reference sequence).

This clone was picked up one time. The V call is TRBV7-8, the J call TRBJ2-3; TRBD2 matches 11 bases. This CDR3 contains 21 residues. From germline, CDR1 is SGHVS and CDR2 FQNEAQ. V dropped 5 bases and J dropped 3; count of bases not matched to a gene: 22. In DNA form, the CDR3 reads TGTGCCAGCAGCCTTAGAAGGGGACTAGCGGTCCTACGTGGTGGGACAGATACGCAGTATTTT. This gives the protein CASSLRRGLAVLRGGTDTQYF. The variable domain in full, completed from reference TRBV7-8 and TRBJ2-3, reads GAGVSQSPRYKVAKRGQDVALRCDPISGHVSLFWYQQALGQGPEFLTYFQNEAQLDKSGLPSDRFFAERPEGSVSTLKIQRTQQEDSAVYLCASSLRRGLAVLRGGTDTQYFGPGTRLTVL.

This chain links TRBV4-2 with TRBJ1-2; D remains unclear. Looked up from germline, CDR1 is LGHNA and CDR2 is YNFKEQ. The CDR3 is 14 residues long. V lost 1 base, J lost 10 bases, and 16 bases lay in between. CDR3 sequence reads: CASSQVHGGQTYTF. The DNA of the CDR3 is TGTGCCAGCAGCCAAGTCCACGGAGGGCAGACCTACACCTTC.

The CDR3 spells CASSVGVGMNTEAFF. CDR3 nucleotide sequence: TGTGCCAGCAGCGTAGGGGTGGGCATGAACACTGAAGCTTTCTTT. The chain is built from TRBV9 and TRBJ1-1, with D unresolved. This CDR3 has 15 amino acids. Trimming shortened V by 0 bases and J by 0 bases, and 9 bases separated the two germline ends. CDR1 and CDR2 from the germline V gene are SGDLS and YYNGEE. The entire variable domain, with the rest obtained from reference TRBV9 and TRBJ1-1, is as follows: DSGVTQTPKHLITATGQRVTLRCSPRSGDLSVYWYQQSLDQGLQFLIQYYNGEERAKGNILERFSAQQFPDLHSELNLSSLELGDSALYFCASSVGVGMNTEAFFGQGTRLTVV.

This chain uses TRBV5-1 with TRBJ2-1; 7 positions agree with TRBD1. CDR3 length: 15 amino acids. The V gene end was trimmed by 3 bases and the J gene end by 7 bases; junction bases not matched to a gene: 10. Per germline, CDR1 SGHRS and CDR2 YFSETQ. Here the CDR3 DNA reads TGCGCCAGCAGCTCTACAGGGGCACAGGTTAATGAGCAGTTCTTC. Translation gives CASSSTGAQVNEQFF.

The chain employs TRBV4-3 and TRBJ1-1; TRBD1 matches 9 bases. The CDR3 totals 14 residues. CDR1 LGHNA and CDR2 YSLEER come from the germline V gene. Trimming removed 4 bases from V and 3 bases from J; junction bases left unmatched: 3. The CDR3 reads CASSPRTGDTEAFF. CDR3 nucleotide sequence: TGCGCCAGCAGCCCTCGGACAGGGGACACTGAAGCTTTCTTT.

The chain joins TRBV10-2 to TRBJ2-5; D ambiguous. V lost 6 bases to trimming and J lost 4 bases, with 15 bases between them. CDR1 and CDR2 from the germline V gene are WSHSY and SAAADI. The CDR3 consists of 14 residues. As DNA, the CDR3 is TGCGCCAGCAGGAACCCAGGTTTTGGAGAGACCCAGTACTTC. This sequence encodes CASRNPGFGETQYF.

J is TRBJ2-2 and V is TRBV11-3; TRBD1 agrees at 8 bases. J gave up 4 bases and V 6 bases, and 10 bases lay outside the gene matches. The germline gives CDR1 SGHNT, CDR2 YENEEA. CDR3 size: 16 residues. CDR3 nucleotide sequence: TGTGCCAGCAGTAACCCGGACAGGGCCGCCACCGGGGAGCTGTTTTTT. This gives the protein CASSNPDRAATGELFF.

The sample holds one count of this clone. V gene TRBV5-4 combines with J gene TRBJ2-1; D possibly corresponds to TRBD1 (5 bases). The CDR3 consists of 15 residues. Germline lookup yields CDR1 SGHNT and CDR2 YYREEE (reference sequence). V lost 3 bases to trimming and J lost 8 bases, with 18 bases between them. CDR3 nucleotide sequence: TGTGCCAGCAGCTCTCCGAGCATAGGGGTCGATGAGCAGTTCTTC. Protein: CASSSPSIGVDEQFF.

In this sample, this clone turned up a few times. This chain connects TRBV3-1 (or the pseudogene TRBV3-2) to TRBJ1-1; D may be TRBD1 (5 bases). CDR1 is LGHDT and CDR2 is YNNKEL in the germline V gene (reference sequence). CDR3 length equals 11 residues. V lost 3 bases, J lost 8 bases, and 7 bases lay in between. CDR3 sequence reads: CASSHTGEAFF. DNA of the CDR3: TGTGCCAGCAGCCATACAGGAGAAGCTTTCTTT.

CDR3 in DNA: TGCGCCAGCAGGCTGGGGTCACTAGATACGAACACCGGGGAGCTGTTTTTT. This encodes CASRLGSLDTNTGELFF. The rearrangement uses TRBV10-1 and TRBJ2-2; perhaps TRBD2 as D (5 bases). CDR1 and CDR2 from the germline V gene are WNHNN and SYGVQD (reference sequence). Trimming stripped 6 bases from V and 0 bases from J, with 17 bases between. This CDR3 contains 17 residues.

This clone was seen only once. The CDR3 DNA reads TGTGCCAGCAGCGGGACAACCGGGGAGCTGTTTTTT. Encoded protein: CASSGTTGELFF. The J gene is TRBJ2-2, the V gene TRBV27; perhaps TRBD1 as D (6 bases). Germline V gene sequence: CDR1 MNHEY, CDR2 SMNVEV (reference sequence). V was trimmed by 6 bases and J by 5 bases, leaving 7 bases between them. The CDR3 consists of 12 residues.